Following are 13 T cell receptor beta chains from one sample sequenced in a study of T cell responses to AZD1222 COVID-19 vaccine. TCRdb's table, derived via immunoSEQ multiplex PCR, lists solely in-frame clones and lacks some. The sample records 180,000 or so clones, 94% being singletons. This specimen was peripheral blood, taken on day 0 of AZD1222 vaccination. The receptors here all came from an adult in good health.

V gene TRBV28 combines with J gene TRBJ2-3; D is unclear. The CDR3 has 13 residues. Germline CDR1 is MDHEN and CDR2 is SYDVKM. Trimming shortened V by 3 bases and J by 5 bases, and 9 bases separated the two germline ends. Written as DNA, the CDR3 is TGTGCCAGCAGTTTGCGACGAGGAGATACGCAGTATTTT. It encodes CASSLRRGDTQYF. Full variable domain (remainder filled in from reference TRBV28 and TRBJ2-3): DVKVTQSSRYLVKRTGEKVFLECVQDMDHENMFWYRQDPGLGLRLIYFSYDVKMKEKGDIPEGYSVSREKKERFSLILESASTNQTSMYLCASSLRRGDTQYFGPGTRLTVL.

The rearrangement uses TRBV19 and TRBJ1-5, with 8 positions matching TRBD1. Germline V lookup: CDR1 LNHDA, CDR2 SQIVND (reference sequence). The V segment lost 4 bases and the J segment 11 bases; nucleotides outside the gene matches: 7. The CDR3 length is 13 residues. For the CDR3, the DNA is TGTGCCAGTAGTAAGGCAGGGGGCCGGGCCCAGCATTTT. Protein: CASSKAGGRAQHF. Full variable domain (rest looked up from reference TRBV19 and TRBJ1-5): DGGITQSPKYLFRKEGQNVTLSCEQNLNHDAMYWYRQDPGQGLRLIYYSQIVNDFQKGDIAEGYSVSREKKESFPLTVTSAQKNPTAFYLCASSKAGGRAQHFGDGTRLSIL.

The rearrangement links TRBV5-8 to TRBJ2-1; D is unresolved. Trimming took 6 bases from V and 4 from J, leaving 8 bases between them. CDR3 length: 12 amino acids. Germline V gene sequence: CDR1 SGHTS, CDR2 YDEGEE. CDR3 sequence: CASIRAYNEQFF. CDR3 coding DNA: TGTGCCAGCATCAGAGCATACAATGAGCAGTTCTTC.

The genes are TRBV6-4 and TRBJ2-1; 8 bases agree with TRBD2. Looked up from germline, CDR1 is MRHNA and CDR2 is SNTAGT. The CDR3 runs to 15 residues. V trimming: 6 bases; J trimming: 7 bases; junction bases outside the gene matches: 11. The CDR3 DNA sequence: TGTGCCAGCAGCCCGACTAGCGAAGGGAATAATGAGCAGTTCTTC. It specifies CASSPTSEGNNEQFF.

This clone was observed a single time. This chain connects TRBV29-1 to TRBJ2-6; D is possibly TRBD2 (6 bases). CDR3 length: 15 amino acids. Per germline, CDR1 SQVTM and CDR2 ANQGSEA. Trimming left V 4 bases short and J 2 bases short, with 12 bases between. CDR3 loop: CSVGRGGTGANVLTF. The CDR3 DNA follows: TGCAGCGTTGGTAGGGGAGGAACTGGGGCCAACGTCCTGACTTTC.

The V gene is TRBV19, the J gene TRBJ1-5; the D is unclear. Germline V CDR1 and CDR2: LNHDA, SQIVND (reference sequence). This CDR3 spans 15 amino acids. V was pared by 0 bases and J by 2 bases, with 8 bases between. The CDR3 DNA is TGTGCCAGTAGTATAGATTGGTCGGGCAATCAGCCCCAGCATTTT. Translation gives CASSIDWSGNQPQHF. The full variable domain, with the rest looked up from reference TRBV19 and TRBJ1-5, is DGGITQSPKYLFRKEGQNVTLSCEQNLNHDAMYWYRQDPGQGLRLIYYSQIVNDFQKGDIAEGYSVSREKKESFPLTVTSAQKNPTAFYLCASSIDWSGNQPQHFGDGTRLSIL.

The chain uses TRBV29-1 and TRBJ1-1, with D perhaps TRBD1 (5 bases). Germline assignment: CDR1 SQVTM and CDR2 ANQGSEA. The length of the CDR3 is 15 residues. V lost 5 bases to trimming and J lost 2 bases, with 18 bases between them. This CDR3 is CSVTREFYPNTEAFF. CDR3 bases: TGCAGCGTTACCAGGGAGTTTTATCCCAACACTGAAGCTTTCTTT. Looking up the rest from reference TRBV29-1 and TRBJ1-1 gives the full variable domain: SAVISQKPSRDICQRGTSLTIQCQVDSQVTMMFWYRQQPGQSLTLIATANQGSEATYESGFVIDKFPISRPNLTFSTLTVSNMSPEDSSIYLCSVTREFYPNTEAFFGQGTRLTVV.

CDR3 sequence reads: CASSPGRVEAFF. Here the CDR3 DNA reads TGTGCCAGCAGTCCCGGACGTGTGGAAGCTTTCTTT. The gene calls are TRBV6-5 and TRBJ1-1; D remains ambiguous. V lost 5 bases and J lost 8, with 12 bases in between. The CDR3 has 12 residues. Germline V gene sequence: CDR1 MNHEY, CDR2 SVGAGI.

The chain uses TRBV10-2 and TRBJ1-1, with unresolved D. The germline V gene has CDR1 WSHSY and CDR2 SAAADI. Trimming stripped 2 bases from V and 5 bases from J, with 15 bases between. The CDR3 is made up of 15 amino acids. The CDR3 DNA reads as TGCGCCAGCAGTGAGGTAGGACTGAGAGGGACTGAAGCTTTCTTT. This translates into CASSEVGLRGTEAFF.

The CDR3, as DNA: TGTGCCAGCAGTGACCCGACAGGGGGCCCCGACACCGGGGAGCTGTTTTTT. Amino acid sequence: CASSDPTGGPDTGELFF. This chain connects TRBV2 to TRBJ2-2, with 10 bases matching TRBD1. The trim removed 3 bases at V and 3 bases at J, leaving 7 bases unmatched. The CDR3 has 17 amino acids. CDR1 and CDR2 from the germline V gene are SNHLY and FYNNEI.

The rearrangement uses TRBV6-5 and TRBJ1-5; weak D call: TRBD1 (5 bases). Germline V gene sequence: CDR1 MNHEY, CDR2 SVGAGI. Trimming shortened V by 8 bases and J by 3 bases, and 8 bases separated the two germline ends. CDR3 length: 12 amino acids. CDR3 in amino acids: CASGAYNQPQHF. The CDR3 coding sequence is TGTGCCAGCGGGGCGTACAATCAGCCCCAGCATTTT.

V usage is TRBV7-9 and J usage is TRBJ2-7; TRBD2 is a possible D gene (5 bases). Germline CDR1 is SEHNR and CDR2 is FQNEAQ (reference sequence). Trimming pared 5 bases from V and 4 bases from J, leaving 15 bases between. The CDR3 covers 14 residues. CDR3 nucleotide sequence: TGTGCCAGCAGCCCCACTAGTCCCGCGTACGAGCAGTACTTC. Protein sequence: CASSPTSPAYEQYF.

V usage is TRBV6-5 and J usage is TRBJ2-3; 8 bases are a match to TRBD2. This CDR3 region has 15 residues. The V gene end was trimmed by 6 bases and the J gene end by 4 bases; junction bases not matched to a gene: 9. CDR1 is MNHEY and CDR2 is SVGAGI in the germline V gene. In DNA form, the CDR3 reads TGTGCCAGCAGAGTAAGCGGGAGAGGGTCAGATACGCAGTATTTT. Its protein product is CASRVSGRGSDTQYF.